A single sample gave rise to the 8 T cell receptor beta chains below, sequenced in a study of CD8+ T cells in alopecia areata. Stated treatment: oral pan-JAK inhibitor, 5-10 mg twice daily. It was cDNA, reverse transcribed from extracted RNA, that served as the sequencing template. The protocol was immunoSEQ multiplex PCR, while the TCRdb copy is restricted to in-frame clones and leaves out a portion. The sample holds about 200,000 clones; roughly two fifths are singletons and the top ten take about 0.48%. The sequences come from CD4+ T cells sorted from blood, collected between weeks 30 and 35, from a patient treated with tofacitinib. All receptors come from a human donor with alopecia areata.

The chain uses TRBV10-3 and TRBJ2-3; 8 nucleotides match TRBD2. CDR1 is ENHRY and CDR2 is SYGVKD in the germline V gene. V was clipped by 2 bases and J by 2 bases; unmatched bases: 6. This CDR3 spans 16 amino acids. The CDR3 DNA follows: TGTGCCATCAGTGAGGCATTAGCGGGATCCACAGATACGCAGTATTTT. This translates into CAISEALAGSTDTQYF.

This clone was detected ten times or more. V is TRBV6-5 and J is TRBJ1-1; TRBD1 is a possible D gene (6 bases). Germline V gives CDR1 MNHEY, CDR2 SVGAGI. There are 15 residues in the CDR3. V was cut by 2 bases and J by 8 bases, with 18 bases left in between. CDR3: CASSYTPGTSTEAFF. In DNA form, the CDR3 reads TGTGCCAGCAGTTACACCCCCGGGACAAGTACCGAAGCTTTCTTT.

This clone was counted a few times. The rearrangement uses TRBV11-2 and TRBJ2-2; 7 bases are shared with TRBD2. The germline CDR1 and CDR2 sequences are SGHAT and FQNNGV. The J segment lost 13 bases and the V segment lost 8 bases, leaving 10 bases of the junction unmatched. The CDR3 extends over 12 amino acids. Here the CDR3 reads CASGWGGPRLFF. CDR3 coding DNA: TGTGCCAGCGGATGGGGGGGACCGCGGCTGTTTTTT.

The V gene is TRBV11-1, the J gene TRBJ2-3; the match to TRBD1 covers 7 bases. The CDR3 contains 15 residues. V dropped 5 bases and J dropped 0; count of bases not matched to a gene: 5. CDR1 is SGHAT, CDR2 FQDESV, per germline (reference sequence). The CDR3 bases are TGTGCCAGCAGCCCGACAGGGATGAGCACAGATACGCAGTATTTT. Its protein product is CASSPTGMSTDTQYF.

The chain joins TRBV5-1 to TRBJ2-1, with 7 bases aligning to TRBD1. The CDR3 is 14 amino acids. Germline-derived CDR1 and CDR2 are SGHRS and YFSETQ. V lost 6 bases and J lost 6; bases outside the gene matches: 9. DNA of the CDR3: TGCGCCAGCAACCCAGGGGGATCTGGCAATGAGCAGTTCTTC. Its protein is CASNPGGSGNEQFF.

The V call is TRBV9, the J call TRBJ2-1, with D perhaps assigned TRBD1 or TRBD2 (6 bases each). Germline-derived CDR1 and CDR2 are SGDLS and YYNGEE. CDR3 length equals 15 residues. V was pared by 4 bases and J by 3 bases, with 14 bases between. The CDR3 protein is CASSTQGTFYNEQFF. CDR3 sequence (DNA): TGTGCCAGCAGCACCCAGGGGACTTTCTACAATGAGCAGTTCTTC.

V and J are TRBV15 and TRBJ1-2; D is unclear. This CDR3 is 13 amino acids long. Trimming took off 0 bases at V and 2 bases at J, with 4 bases between the two ends. Germline V gives CDR1 LNHNV, CDR2 YYDKDF (reference sequence). This CDR3 is CATSRDQNYGYTF. Written as DNA, the CDR3 is TGTGCCACCAGCAGAGACCAGAACTATGGCTACACCTTC.

V usage is TRBV5-1 and J usage is TRBJ2-1, with D maybe TRBD2 (6 bases). Germline CDR1 and CDR2: SGHRS and YFSETQ. The CDR3 sequence is 13 residues long. The germline V and J ends were trimmed by 1 base and 9 bases, with 11 bases remaining between them. CDR3: CASSLWSGVEQFF. For the CDR3, the DNA is TGCGCCAGCAGCTTGTGGTCGGGAGTTGAGCAGTTCTTC.